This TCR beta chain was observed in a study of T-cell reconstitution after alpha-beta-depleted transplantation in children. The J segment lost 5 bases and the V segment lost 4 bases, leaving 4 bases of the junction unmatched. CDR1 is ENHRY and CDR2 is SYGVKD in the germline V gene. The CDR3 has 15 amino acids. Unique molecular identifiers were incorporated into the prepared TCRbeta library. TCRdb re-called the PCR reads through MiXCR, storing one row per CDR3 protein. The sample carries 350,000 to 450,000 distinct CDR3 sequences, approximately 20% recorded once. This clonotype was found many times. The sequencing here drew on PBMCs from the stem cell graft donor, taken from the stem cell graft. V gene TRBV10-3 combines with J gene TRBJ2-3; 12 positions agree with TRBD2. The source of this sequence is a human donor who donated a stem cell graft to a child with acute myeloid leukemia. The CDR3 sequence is CAISAGLAGRDTQYF. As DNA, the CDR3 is TGTGCCATCAGTGCAGGACTAGCGGGAAGAGATACGCAGTATTTT.